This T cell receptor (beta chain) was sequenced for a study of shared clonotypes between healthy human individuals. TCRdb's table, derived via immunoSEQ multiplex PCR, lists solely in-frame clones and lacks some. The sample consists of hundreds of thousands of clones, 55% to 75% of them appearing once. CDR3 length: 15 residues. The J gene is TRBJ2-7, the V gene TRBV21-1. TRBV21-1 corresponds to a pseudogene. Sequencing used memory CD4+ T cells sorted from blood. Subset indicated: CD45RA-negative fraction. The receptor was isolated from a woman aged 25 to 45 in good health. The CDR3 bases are TGTGCCAGCAGCCCCGGGACGGCGGTTTCCTACGAGCAGTACTTC. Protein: CASSPGTAVSYEQYF.